The entry below gives a single TCR beta chain sequence along with its context. The data originate from a study of Ad26.COV2.S vaccination and SARS-CoV-2 variants. The overall study: Each vaccinee took Ad26.COV2.S intramuscularly, once or twice 56 days apart.

As to treatment: around 19 received Ad26.COV2.S at low or high dose, single or two shots; roughly five received placebo; per-sample allocation not given. Specimens were obtained on day 63 following the first vaccine or placebo injection. TCRdb keeps only in-frame clones here, not all; method: immunoSEQ multiplex PCR. The sample includes roughly 500,000 clones, roughly 85% of them seen just once. The CDR3 is 16 amino acids. CDR1 and CDR2 (germline): SGHTA, FQGNSA. Unmatched junction bases numbered 3, after V lost 0 bases and J lost 0 bases. The rearrangement joins TRBV7-2 to TRBJ2-3; TRBD1 aligns across 7 bases. This sample comprised peripheral blood, obtained in a trial of Ad26.COV2.S vaccine versus placebo. This clonotype was sampled from a person aged 18-65 years who received the Ad26.COV2.S COVID-19 vaccine or a placebo. The CDR3 coding sequence is TGTGCCAGCAGCTTAGCCGGACAGGCTAGCACAGATACGCAGTATTTT. It encodes CASSLAGQASTDTQYF.